One sample yielded the 14 T cell receptor beta chains listed below, sequenced in a study of cytomegalovirus exposure and HLA in healthy donors. PCR employed 60 Vbeta and 13 Jbeta primers. Clones were read by immunoSEQ multiplex PCR, and TCRdb kept only the in-frame ones, dropping some. This table has 75,000 to 100,000 clones, around 70% appearing once. The sequenced material came from PBMCs. Receptor source: a man aged 55 to 69 in good health and CMV-seronegative.

The CDR3 nucleotides read TGTGCCAGTAGTATAGATGTTAGGAGGAGCAATCAGCCCCAGCATTTT. It yields the protein CASSIDVRRSNQPQHF. V is TRBV19 and J is TRBJ1-5; D is undetermined. CDR1 and CDR2 from the germline V gene are LNHDA and SQIVND (reference sequence). The CDR3 runs to 16 residues. Trimming took off 0 bases at V and 1 base at J, with 10 bases between the two ends.

The V gene is TRBV12-5, the J gene TRBJ2-1; TRBD2 aligns across 12 bases. The germline CDR1 and CDR2 sequences are LGHNT and FRNRAP. The length of the CDR3 is 15 residues. With V trimmed by 7 bases and J by 7 bases, 8 bases remained unmatched. CDR3 bases: TGTGCTAGTGCCCCTAGCGGGGGGGCCTTAAATGAGCAGTTCTTC. It specifies CASAPSGGALNEQFF.

The chain carries TRBV7-2 and TRBJ1-1; the D is unclear. CDR3 length: 13 amino acids. The germline V gene has CDR1 SGHTA and CDR2 FQGNSA. Trimming removed 6 bases from V and 1 base from J, with 9 bases in between. CDR3 sequence reads: CASRGPGNTEAFF. The CDR3 DNA reads as TGTGCCAGCAGGGGCCCCGGGAACACTGAAGCTTTCTTT.

The gene calls are TRBV2 and TRBJ1-1, with D possibly matching TRBD1 (5 bases). This CDR3 contains 12 residues. CDR1 and CDR2 (germline): SNHLY, FYNNEI. V lost 6 bases and J 9 bases, leaving 14 bases between the germline ends. CDR3 sequence: CASREQELQAFF. The CDR3 DNA reads as TGTGCCAGCAGGGAACAGGAACTCCAAGCTTTCTTT.

This clone was detected only a few times. V usage is TRBV7-8 and J usage is TRBJ2-1; no clear D. CDR1 is SGHVS, CDR2 FQNEAQ, per germline. This CDR3 contains 15 residues. V was clipped by 5 bases and J by 5 bases, with 16 bases between them. CDR3 loop: CASSQAYAVHNEQFF. CDR3 bases: TGTGCCAGCAGCCAAGCTTATGCGGTTCACAATGAGCAGTTCTTC.

The chain employs TRBV7-9 and TRBJ1-4; unclear D gene. V was cut by 5 bases and J by 7 bases, with 14 bases left in between. Germline-derived CDR1 and CDR2 are SEHNR and FQNEAQ (reference sequence). The CDR3 length is 14 residues. CDR3 nucleotide sequence: TGTGCCAGCAGCCTCGGGAACTTGGGTGAAAAACTGTTTTTT. Protein sequence: CASSLGNLGEKLFF.

The chain has TRBV13 and TRBJ1-2; no clear D gene. Germline-derived CDR1 and CDR2 are PRHDT and FYEKMQ (reference sequence). V lost 4 bases, J lost 4 bases, and 10 bases lay in between. This CDR3 comprises 13 residues. CDR3 sequence reads: CASSSVTGYGYTF. The CDR3 DNA sequence: TGTGCCAGCAGCTCGGTCACGGGCTATGGCTACACCTTC.

This chain links TRBV18 with TRBJ2-5; 7 bases are a match to TRBD2. The J segment lost 2 bases and the V segment lost 6 bases, leaving 12 bases of the junction unmatched. The germline gives CDR1 KGHSH, CDR2 LQKENI. CDR3 length equals 16 residues. DNA of the CDR3: TGTGCCAGCTCCCCCCTGGGCGGGGGAAAACAAGAGACCCAGTACTTC. Translated: CASSPLGGGKQETQYF.

V and J are TRBV7-9 and TRBJ2-7; tentative D call: TRBD1 (6 bases). The CDR3 runs to 16 residues. V lost 3 bases and J lost 0, with 15 bases in between. The V gene's germline CDR1 is SEHNR and CDR2 FQNEAQ (reference sequence). Here the CDR3 DNA reads TGTGCCAGCAGCTTTCCCCAGGGGCCGGGCTCCTACGAGCAGTACTTC. Translating it yields CASSFPQGPGSYEQYF.

This clone was found once. The V and J genes are TRBV21-1 and TRBJ2-1; the D call in the table, TRBD1, was not verified against the DNA. TRBV21-1 is listed as a pseudogene. This CDR3 is built from 17 residues. In DNA form, the CDR3 reads TGTGCCAGCAGCATTGGACAGGGCTCCCTCTCCTACAATGAGCAGTTCTTC. It translates to CASSIGQGSLSYNEQFF.

There are a few counts of this clone. This chain joins TRBV19 and TRBJ1-1; D is perhaps TRBD1 (5 bases). Germline V lookup: CDR1 LNHDA, CDR2 SQIVND (reference sequence). The CDR3 has 13 residues. V lost 6 bases and J lost 1, with 9 bases in between. CDR3 sequence reads: CASSRGQNTEAFF. DNA of the CDR3: TGTGCCAGTAGCCGCGGACAGAACACTGAAGCTTTCTTT.

This clone has more than one count but fewer than ten. The rearrangement links TRBV5-4 to TRBJ2-3, with D possibly TRBD1 on 6 matching bases. Per germline, CDR1 SGHNT and CDR2 YYREEE (reference sequence). Trimming left V 10 bases short and J 1 base short, with 10 bases between. This CDR3 is built from 12 residues. In DNA form, the CDR3 reads TGTGCCTGTAGACAGGGCACAGATACGCAGTATTTT. Translated, it gives CACRQGTDTQYF.

For the CDR3, the DNA is TGTGCCAGCAGCTCAACCAGGTCGGGGGAGCTGTTTTTT. It translates to CASSSTRSGELFF. The gene calls are TRBV7-8 and TRBJ2-2; D remains unclear. Between the trimmed V and J ends, which lost 4 bases and 8 bases, there was a span of 11 bases. The CDR3 runs to 13 residues. Germline CDR1 is SGHVS and CDR2 is FQNEAQ.

V is TRBV7-9 and J is TRBJ1-1; unclear D gene. CDR1 is SEHNR, CDR2 FQNEAQ, per germline (reference sequence). The CDR3 has 13 amino acids. V shed 2 bases and J shed 2 bases, with 6 bases lying between them. CDR3 protein: CASSLSENTEAFF. The DNA of the CDR3 is TGTGCCAGCAGCTTATCAGAAAACACTGAAGCTTTCTTT.